The present entry profiles one T cell receptor (beta chain) with its context. The PCR employed 60 Vbeta primers together with 13 Jbeta primers. TCRdb's table, derived via immunoSEQ multiplex PCR, lists solely in-frame clones and lacks some. The table has about 80,000 clones, under 65% seen once. The CDR3 runs to 14 residues. Losses at the gene ends were 7 bases for V and 1 base for J; bases not matched to a gene: 5. Germline V gene lookup returns CDR1 MNHNS and CDR2 SASEGT. This specimen belongs to a study of cytomegalovirus exposure and HLA in healthy donors. The V gene is TRBV6-1, the J gene TRBJ2-7; 9 nucleotides agree with TRBD1. Sequenced: PBMCs. The TCR originated in a male donor in good health and CMV-seropositive. In nucleotides, the CDR3 is TGTGCCAGCAATACAGGGGGCAGGTCCTACGAGCAGTACTTC. Amino acids: CASNTGGRSYEQYF.